This is a list of T cell receptor beta chains from one sample in a study of blood T cell repertoires in COVID-19. The repertoire was sequenced with immunoSEQ multiplex PCR; TCRdb's copy has only in-frame clones and lacks some. The sample contains around 170,000 clones, roughly nine tenths of which appear only once. The sample consisted of peripheral blood. These TCRs come from a man in his fifties or sixties with acute or convalescent COVID-19. The CDR3 runs from the conserved cysteine through the conserved F or W. D genes are given only for firm matches. The size entry is marked missing in some rows and otherwise reads once, few, many or a size class.

d_call	v_call	j_call	clone_size	cdr3_aa	cdr3_nt
.	TRBV12-3/TRBV12-4	TRBJ1-5	few	CASRNSDQPQHF	TGTGCCAGCAGGAACAGTGATCAGCCCCAGCATTTT
TRBD1	TRBV19	TRBJ2-1	.	CASSINRGELTPYNEQFF	TGTGCCAGTAGTATTAACAGGGGCGAACTAACCCCTTACAATGAGCAGTTCTTC
TRBD2	TRBV5-8	TRBJ2-2	.	CASSLWGELAMPGELFF	TGTGCCAGCAGCTTGTGGGGGGAACTAGCGATGCCCGGGGAGCTGTTTTTT
TRBD1	TRBV19	TRBJ1-2	.	CASSTRDRGDYGYTF	TGTGCCAGTAGTACCCGGGACAGGGGTGACTATGGCTACACCTTC
.	TRBV15	TRBJ2-6	.	CATSTGTTGANVLTF	TGTGCCACCAGCACCGGGACAACTGGGGCCAACGTCCTGACTTTC
.	TRBV4-1	TRBJ1-6	.	CASSQDGSSYNSPLHF	TGCGCCAGCAGCCAAGACGGGAGCTCCTATAATTCACCCCTCCACTTT
TRBD2	TRBV9	TRBJ2-2	.	CASSPRIAGAPDTGELFF	TGTGCCAGCAGCCCCCGGATAGCGGGAGCCCCGGACACCGGGGAGCTGTTTTTT
.	TRBV6-5	TRBJ2-2	.	CASSLSLGTGELFF	TGTGCCAGCAGTTTGAGTCTTGGCACCGGGGAGCTGTTTTTT
.	TRBV5-5	TRBJ1-6	.	CASSRDTNSPLHF	TGTGCCAGCAGCCGGGACACCAATTCACCCCTCCACTTT
.	TRBV18	TRBJ2-2	.	CANLTRETGELFF	TGTGCCAATCTTACCCGGGAGACCGGGGAGCTGTTTTTT
TRBD2	TRBV4-3	TRBJ2-2	.	CASSQEPAGAGELFF	TGCGCCAGCAGCCAAGAGCCAGCGGGGGCCGGGGAGCTGTTTTTT
.	TRBV28	TRBJ2-2	.	CASSLPVSMSTGELFF	TGTGCCAGCAGTTTACCGGTTAGCATGAGCACCGGGGAGCTGTTTTTT
TRBD2	TRBV5-4	TRBJ2-7	.	CASSLGGTISLYEQYF	TGTGCCAGCAGCTTGGGGGGGACTATCTCACTTTACGAGCAGTACTTC
.	TRBV2	TRBJ1-1	once	CASRGEVNTEAFF	TGTGCCAGCAGAGGGGAAGTGAACACTGAAGCTTTCTTT
TRBD1	TRBV7-2	TRBJ1-2	.	CASSLLGGAYGYTF	TGTGCCAGCAGCTTATTAGGGGGCGCCTATGGCTACACCTTC
.	TRBV4-1	TRBJ1-2	.	CASSQGGAGANYGYTF	TGCGCCAGCAGCCAAGGTGGAGCCGGAGCTAACTATGGCTACACCTTC